These T cell receptor beta chains were read from a single sample in a study of cytomegalovirus exposure and HLA in healthy donors. Clones were read by immunoSEQ multiplex PCR, and TCRdb kept only the in-frame ones, dropping some. The sample lists approximately 100,000 clones, roughly nine tenths occurring once. The material sequenced was PBMCs. These receptors originate from a man aged 25 to 40 in good health and CMV-seropositive. CDR3s leave out the opening cysteine and the closing phenylalanine or tryptophan. A D gene is named only where the DNA matches it firmly.

ASSFALWGGRPGTRGNEQF	TRBJ2-1	TRBD2	TRBV28
ASQGGSGEQY	TRBJ2-7	.	TRBV19
ASSYDRGSGNTIY	TRBJ1-3	TRBD1	TRBV6-5
AWRETGTGYGYT	TRBJ1-2	TRBD1	TRBV30
ASSHRGRVQETQY	TRBJ2-5	TRBD1	TRBV5-4
ASSLGREGSYNEQF	TRBJ2-1	TRBD2	TRBV5-5
ASSHGVAGVLAKNIQY	TRBJ2-4	TRBD2	TRBV4-1
ASSLADRGGTDTQY	TRBJ2-3	TRBD1	TRBV5-1
ASGLTLSTDTQY	TRBJ2-3	.	TRBV12-5
ASSSGTMGNEQF	TRBJ2-1	TRBD2	TRBV5-1
ASSPPSRGNYEQY	TRBJ2-7	TRBD1	TRBV18
ASSLIEMNTEAF	TRBJ1-1	.	TRBV5-1
ATGKFNYEQY	TRBJ2-7	.	TRBV28
ASSLSGQGTNEKLF	TRBJ1-4	TRBD1	TRBV27
ASSSDPGLATQGKF	TRBJ2-1	TRBD2	TRBV5-1
ASSSRSRGSTYNEQF	TRBJ2-1	TRBD2	TRBV5-4
ASSHDSPSSYNEQF	TRBJ2-1	.	TRBV4-1
ASSQGSGTSVHNEQF	TRBJ2-1	TRBD2	TRBV14
ASRPPLRSGTSNEKLF	TRBJ1-4	.	TRBV28
SVERPSGANEQF	TRBJ2-1	TRBD2	TRBV29-1
ASRTEPNTGELF	TRBJ2-2	.	TRBV10-2
ASSEGGWNEQF	TRBJ2-1	.	TRBV2
ASSFQGGINEQF	TRBJ2-1	TRBD2	TRBV5-4
ASGTTTANIQY	TRBJ2-4	TRBD2	TRBV2
ASSFGSAAQETQY	TRBJ2-5	.	TRBV5-1
ASSLDAGASYEQY	TRBJ2-7	TRBD2	TRBV11-2
SVAGVWASGGKETQY	TRBJ2-5	TRBD2	TRBV29-1
ASSLTGFSGANVLT	TRBJ2-6	.	TRBV7-8
ATLGGVYNEQF	TRBJ2-1	TRBD2	TRBV19
ASSPRGAATEAF	TRBJ1-1	.	TRBV18
ASSLPGQTGETQY	TRBJ2-5	.	TRBV28
ASSQGLAGSQETQY	TRBJ2-5	TRBD2	TRBV4-1
ASSERFSQETQY	TRBJ2-5	.	TRBV6-1
ASSRQVNTEAF	TRBJ1-1	.	TRBV6-1
ASSITRSTEAF	TRBJ1-1	.	TRBV19
ASSFEAGTEAF	TRBJ1-1	.	TRBV5-1
ASSLGQGGYYGYT	TRBJ1-2	TRBD1	TRBV5-5
ASSLDGGGQETQY	TRBJ2-5	TRBD2	TRBV5-4
ASSLAGINEQF	TRBJ2-1	.	TRBV5-1
ASSLSDEQF	TRBJ2-1	.	TRBV5-1
ASSTLVNTGELF	TRBJ2-2	.	TRBV19
ASSQDLQGGNIQY	TRBJ2-4	.	TRBV4-1
ASRTPGAYEQY	TRBJ2-7	.	TRBV6-5
SVGGGSSYNEQF	TRBJ2-1	.	TRBV29-1
ASSLDTNTEAF	TRBJ1-1	.	TRBV5-1
ASSDSRSGSYEQF	TRBJ2-1	TRBD2	TRBV10-1